This T cell receptor (beta chain) originates from a study of OX40 agonist ivuxolimab in advanced cancers. Method: immunoSEQ multiplex PCR; TCRdb's copy keeps in-frame clones and lacks some. The repertoire holds about 71,000 clones, with 65% to 85% as singletons. CDR1 and CDR2 from the germline V gene are MNHNS and SASEGT. This CDR3 has 15 amino acids. The ends were cut back, 3 bases at V and 4 bases at J, with 13 bases in the middle. The gene calls are TRBV6-1 and TRBJ1-3, with D tentatively TRBD1 (6 bases). The clonotype comes from an adult with an advanced solid tumor such as melanoma, head and neck, liver or kidney cancer. The material sequenced was CD4+ or CD8+ T cells sorted from blood, taken in a trial of the OX40 agonist ivuxolimab. The CDR3 DNA reads TGTGCCAGCAGTGATCGGGGGGCTAGAGGAAACACCATATATTTT. Translated: CASSDRGARGNTIYF.